This entry is about one T cell receptor beta chain. Its antigen is currently unknown. The junction departs from germline at one end; a sequencing error may be responsible. The data belong to a study of cytomegalovirus exposure and HLA in healthy donors. At the level of the study: HLA-typed donors contributed some 83 million unique TCRs, which were held in an early data release. Overall study findings and caveats: Looking again later, the authors saw that most CMV-associated TCR beta chains seemed HLA-restricted. Compared with the approximately 680-donor mean, an Asian-associated ancestry cluster reportedly had fewer N-insertions, according to a later analysis.

The CDR3 has 13 residues. The germline V gene has CDR1 SGHDN and CDR2 FVKESK. Vbeta (60) and Jbeta (13) primers were used in the PCR. Only in-frame clones appear in the TCRdb table, and some are missing; sequencing was by immunoSEQ multiplex PCR. The sample lists 95,000 to 100,000 clones, roughly four fifths occurring once. Source material: PBMCs. The TCR originated in a man between 45 and 60 years old in good health and CMV-seronegative. The genes are TRBV14 and TRBJ1-6, with TRBD1 matching 9 bases. The CDR3 loop reads CASSHETGGPLRF. CDR3 DNA sequence: TGTGCCAGCAGCCATGAGACAGGGGGACCCCTCCGCTTT.